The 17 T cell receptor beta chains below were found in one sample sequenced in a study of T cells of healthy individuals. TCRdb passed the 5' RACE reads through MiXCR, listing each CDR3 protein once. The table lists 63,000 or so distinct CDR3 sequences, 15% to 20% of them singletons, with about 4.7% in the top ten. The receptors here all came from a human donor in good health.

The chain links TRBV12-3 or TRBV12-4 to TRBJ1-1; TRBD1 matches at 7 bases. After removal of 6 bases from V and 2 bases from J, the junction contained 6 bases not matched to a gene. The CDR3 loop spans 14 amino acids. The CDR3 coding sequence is TGTGCCAGCAGGACAGGGCGCGTCAACACTGAAGCTTTCTTT. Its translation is CASRTGRVNTEAFF.

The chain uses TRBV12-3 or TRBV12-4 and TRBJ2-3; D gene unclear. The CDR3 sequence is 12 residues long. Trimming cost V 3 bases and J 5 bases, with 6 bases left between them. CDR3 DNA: TGTGCCAGCAGTTTCCCTAAAGATACGCAGTATTTT. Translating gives CASSFPKDTQYF.

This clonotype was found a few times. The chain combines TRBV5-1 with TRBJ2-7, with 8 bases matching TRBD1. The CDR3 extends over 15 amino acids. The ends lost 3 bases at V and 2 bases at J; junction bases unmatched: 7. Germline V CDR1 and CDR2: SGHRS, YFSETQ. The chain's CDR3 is CASSWSPGGTYEQYF. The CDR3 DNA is TGCGCCAGCAGCTGGAGTCCAGGGGGCACCTACGAGCAGTACTTC.

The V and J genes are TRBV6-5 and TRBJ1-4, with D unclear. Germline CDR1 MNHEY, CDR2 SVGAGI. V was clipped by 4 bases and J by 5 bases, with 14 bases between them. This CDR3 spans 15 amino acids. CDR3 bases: TGTGCCAGCAGTTGGCGGACGGACTCCAATGAAAAACTGTTTTTT. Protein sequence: CASSWRTDSNEKLFF.

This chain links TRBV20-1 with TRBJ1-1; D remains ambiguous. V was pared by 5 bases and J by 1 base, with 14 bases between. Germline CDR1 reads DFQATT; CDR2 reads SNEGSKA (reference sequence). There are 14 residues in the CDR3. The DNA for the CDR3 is TGCAGTGCTCCCCCTCGGAGCCCGAACACTGAAGCTTTCTTT. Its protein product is CSAPPRSPNTEAFF.

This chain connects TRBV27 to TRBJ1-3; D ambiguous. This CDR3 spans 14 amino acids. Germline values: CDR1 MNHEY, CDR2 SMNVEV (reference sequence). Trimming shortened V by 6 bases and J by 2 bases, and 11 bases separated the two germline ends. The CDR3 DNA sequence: TGTGCCAGCAGCCACGGGGTGACTGGAAACACCATATATTTT. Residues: CASSHGVTGNTIYF.

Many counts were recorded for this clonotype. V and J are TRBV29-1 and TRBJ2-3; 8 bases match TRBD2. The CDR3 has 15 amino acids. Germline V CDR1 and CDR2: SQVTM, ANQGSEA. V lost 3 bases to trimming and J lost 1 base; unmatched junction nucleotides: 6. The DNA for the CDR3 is TGCAGCGTTGAGGGGGGTAGCGGGGGCACAGATACGCAGTATTTT. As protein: CSVEGGSGGTDTQYF.

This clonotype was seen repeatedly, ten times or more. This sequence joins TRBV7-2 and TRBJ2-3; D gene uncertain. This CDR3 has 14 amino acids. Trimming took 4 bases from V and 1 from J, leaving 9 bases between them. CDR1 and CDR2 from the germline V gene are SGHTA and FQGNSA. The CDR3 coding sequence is TGTGCCAGCAGCTCCCCCTTGGGCACAGATACGCAGTATTTT. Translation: CASSSPLGTDTQYF.

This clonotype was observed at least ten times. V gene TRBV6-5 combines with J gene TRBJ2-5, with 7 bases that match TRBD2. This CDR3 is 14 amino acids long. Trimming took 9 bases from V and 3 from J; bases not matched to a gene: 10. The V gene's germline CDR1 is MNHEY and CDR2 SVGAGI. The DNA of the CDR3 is TGTGCCAGTCGAACGGGACTACAGAAAGAGACCCAGTACTTC. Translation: CASRTGLQKETQYF.

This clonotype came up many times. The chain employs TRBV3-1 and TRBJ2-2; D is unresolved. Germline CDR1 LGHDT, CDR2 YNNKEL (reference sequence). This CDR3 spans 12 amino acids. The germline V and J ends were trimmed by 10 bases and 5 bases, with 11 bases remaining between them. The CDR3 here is CATLNLTGELFF. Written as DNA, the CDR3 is TGTGCCACCCTGAACCTTACCGGGGAGCTGTTTTTT.

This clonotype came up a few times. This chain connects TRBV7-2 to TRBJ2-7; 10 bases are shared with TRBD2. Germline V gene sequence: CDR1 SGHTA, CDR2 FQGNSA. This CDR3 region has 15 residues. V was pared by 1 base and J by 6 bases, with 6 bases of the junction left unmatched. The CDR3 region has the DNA TGTGCCAGCAGCTTAGGGGCTAGCGGGGGCTCCGAGCAGTACTTC. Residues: CASSLGASGGSEQYF.

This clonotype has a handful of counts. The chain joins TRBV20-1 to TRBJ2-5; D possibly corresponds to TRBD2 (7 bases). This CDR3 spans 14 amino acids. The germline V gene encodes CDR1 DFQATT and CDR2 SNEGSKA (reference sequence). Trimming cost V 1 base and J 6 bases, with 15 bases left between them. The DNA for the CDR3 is TGCAGTGCTAGAGTTCGGGGGGCTAAGAAGACCCAGTACTTC. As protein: CSARVRGAKKTQYF.

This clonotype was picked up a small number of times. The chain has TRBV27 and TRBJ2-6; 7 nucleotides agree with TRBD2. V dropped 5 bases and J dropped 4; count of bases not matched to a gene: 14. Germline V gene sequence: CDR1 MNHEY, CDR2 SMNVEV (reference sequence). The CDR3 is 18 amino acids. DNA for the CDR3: TGTGCCAGCAGTCGACTAGCAAGAGGGGTCTCCGGGGCCAACGTCCTGACTTTC. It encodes CASSRLARGVSGANVLTF.

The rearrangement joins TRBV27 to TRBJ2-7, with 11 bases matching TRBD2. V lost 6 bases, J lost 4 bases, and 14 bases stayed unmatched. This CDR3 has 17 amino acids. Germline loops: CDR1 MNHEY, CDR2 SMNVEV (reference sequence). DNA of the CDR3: TGTGCCAGCAGCGGTCCTTCAGTAACTAGCGGGAGTTACGAGCAGTACTTC. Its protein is CASSGPSVTSGSYEQYF.

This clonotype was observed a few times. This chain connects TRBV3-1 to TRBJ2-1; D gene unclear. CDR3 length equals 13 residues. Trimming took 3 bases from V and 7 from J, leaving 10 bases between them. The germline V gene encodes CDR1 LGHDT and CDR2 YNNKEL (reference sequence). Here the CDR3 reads CASSQGIRNEQFF. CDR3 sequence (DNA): TGTGCCAGCAGCCAGGGAATACGGAATGAGCAGTTCTTC.

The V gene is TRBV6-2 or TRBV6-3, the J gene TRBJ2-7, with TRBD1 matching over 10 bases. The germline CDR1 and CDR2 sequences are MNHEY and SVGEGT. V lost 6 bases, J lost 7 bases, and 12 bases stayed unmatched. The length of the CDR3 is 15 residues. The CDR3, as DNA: TGTGCCAGCAGGGAGGGACAGGGGTTAACAGGAGAGCAGTACTTC. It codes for CASREGQGLTGEQYF.

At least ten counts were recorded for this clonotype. The CDR3 bases are TGTGCCAGCAGTTCCCCGGAGGCAGATACGCAGTATTTT. Translation gives CASSSPEADTQYF. The chain has TRBV28 and TRBJ2-3; D might be TRBD2 (5 bases). The CDR3 length is 13 residues. The ends were cut back, 4 bases at V and 4 bases at J, with 9 bases in the middle. In germline, CDR1 is MDHEN, CDR2 SYDVKM.